This TCR beta chain was recovered during a study of beta chain bispecific antibodies for T cell cancers (dated by TCRdb to the early 2020s). In terms of the full investigation: T cells from healthy donors were cocultured with T cell leukemia lines in the presence of bispecific antibodies, after which the depletion of each TRBV family was measured by TRBV sequencing of the surviving cells. Surface TRBV12 (TRBV12-3) was expressed on Jurkat cells, and surface TRBV5-5 was expressed on HPB-ALL cells. Paper-wide results and their limitations: Cross-reactivity of the anti-TRBV5-5 antibody with TRBV5-6 was attributed to high sequence similarity between the two genes. Each sequenced sample mixed leukemia cell line cells with normal T cells, and most targeted TRBV signal came from the leukemia cells rather than normal T cells.

At least ten counts were recorded for this clonotype. Its target antigen remains unknown. It has no much larger one-base neighbor in the sample; base qualities were not kept. For two to three days, T cells were expanded from blood mononuclear cells using either the anti-CD3 antibody OKT3 or CD3/CD28 Dynabeads. Expanded T cells were maintained in RPMI 1640 supplemented with about 9.5% fetal bovine serum, recombinant human IL-2 (approximately 98 IU/ml) and IL-7 (about 5 ng/ml). Each coculture contained about 50,000 normal T cells, about 50,000 target cells and bispecific antibody in about 98 ul and was incubated for about 17 hours at 37 degrees C. Each bispecific antibody consisted of two single-chain variable fragments expressed in a single-chain diabody format with a His tag. Healthy human donors supplied the effector T cells, with peripheral blood mononuclear cells isolated from leukapheresis samples using Ficoll density gradient centrifugation.

Libraries incorporated unique molecular identifier barcodes, which were used to quantify clonotypes. Qiagen AllPrep DNA/RNA Micro kits were used to isolate total RNA, and an Agilent TapeStation was used to check RNA quality. TCR beta libraries were constructed by 5' RACE, in which cDNA synthesis was followed by two PCR steps with TCR beta constant-region gene-specific primers. Sequencing of the TCR beta libraries was done on an Illumina MiSeq platform. In the original analysis: MIGEC, MiXCR and VDJtools were used for read processing. To get a clonotype's frequency, the unique molecular identifiers belonging to that clonotype were divided by all unique molecular identifiers in the sample. Nonfunctional TRBV genes listed as pseudogenes or open reading frames in IMGT, such as TRBV1, TRBV12-1 and TRBV21, were excluded. TCRdb reprocessed the public reads (quality trimming at Q25 with fastp, clone calling with MiXCR) and kept in-frame beta chains. A single entry per CDR3 protein holds the most common genes and DNA from its merged rows. In this record, the V and J calls reflect TCRdb's handling and not the investigators' own analysis. This sample comprises more than 15,000 distinct CDR3 sequences, approximately 2% of them detected only once. Clones ranked in the top ten supply 6.9% of the sample.

The CDR3 covers 15 residues, taking in both the cysteine and the phenylalanine. Only the CDR3 portion is preserved as DNA: 45 bases, with reading frame beginning at the first base. Here V drops 3 bases and J drops 2 bases, and the junction holds 3 bases not matched to any gene. The germline V gene (reference sequence) specifies MNHEY as CDR1 and SMNVEV as CDR2. The sequence joins TRBV27 to TRBJ2-1; TRBD2 fits 8 bases in the junction. The TCR originated in a human donor in good health. Some clones in this sample may be carry-over from other donors' samples. Sequenced: healthy donor T cells cultured with leukemia cells. The sequence in DNA is TGTGCCAGCAGTTTCCCCGGGGGGGCCTACAATGAGCAGTTCTTC. Translation gives CASSFPGGAYNEQFF.